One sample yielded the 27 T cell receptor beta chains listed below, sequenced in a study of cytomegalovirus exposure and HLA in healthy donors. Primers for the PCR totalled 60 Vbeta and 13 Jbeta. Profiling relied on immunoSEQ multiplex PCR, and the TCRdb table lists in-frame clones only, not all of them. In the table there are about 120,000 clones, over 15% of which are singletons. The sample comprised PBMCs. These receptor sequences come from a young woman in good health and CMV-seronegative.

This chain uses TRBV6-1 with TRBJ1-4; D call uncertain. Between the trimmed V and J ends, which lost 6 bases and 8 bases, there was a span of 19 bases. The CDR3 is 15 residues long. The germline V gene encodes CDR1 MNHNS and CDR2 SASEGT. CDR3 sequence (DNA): TGTGCCAGCAGACCCTGGGGAGGGCTGGAAGAAAAACTGTTTTTT. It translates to CASRPWGGLEEKLFF.

In DNA, the CDR3 is TGTGCCAGCAGTGCCCGGGAGTCGTCCTACGAGCAGTACTTC. Translated: CASSARESSYEQYF. The chain combines TRBV2 with TRBJ2-7, with D perhaps matching TRBD2 (6 bases). V was clipped by 4 bases and J by 1 base, with 11 bases between them. The CDR3 runs 14 residues. The germline gives CDR1 SNHLY, CDR2 FYNNEI.

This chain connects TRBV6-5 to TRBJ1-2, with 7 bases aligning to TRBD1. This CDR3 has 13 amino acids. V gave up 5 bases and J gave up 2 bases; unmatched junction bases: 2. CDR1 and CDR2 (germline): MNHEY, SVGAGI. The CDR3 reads CASSPGQNYGYTF. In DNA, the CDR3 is TGTGCCAGCAGTCCGGGACAGAACTATGGCTACACCTTC.

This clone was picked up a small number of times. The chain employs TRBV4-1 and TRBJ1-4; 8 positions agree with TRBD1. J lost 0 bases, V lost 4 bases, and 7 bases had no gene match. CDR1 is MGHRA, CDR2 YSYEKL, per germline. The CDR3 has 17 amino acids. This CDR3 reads CASSRSTGATTNEKLFF. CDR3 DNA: TGCGCCAGCAGCCGGTCGACAGGGGCTACAACTAATGAAAAACTGTTTTTT.

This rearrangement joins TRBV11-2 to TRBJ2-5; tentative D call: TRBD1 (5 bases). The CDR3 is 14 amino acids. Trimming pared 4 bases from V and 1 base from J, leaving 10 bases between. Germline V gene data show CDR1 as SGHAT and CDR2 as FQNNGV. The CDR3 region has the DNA TGTGCCAGCAGCTCCCAGGGTTCCCAAGAGACCCAGTACTTC. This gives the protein CASSSQGSQETQYF. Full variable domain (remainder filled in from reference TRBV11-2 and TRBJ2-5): EAGVAQSPRYKIIEKRQSVAFWCNPISGHATLYWYQQILGQGPKLLIQFQNNGVVDDSQLPKDRFSAERLKGVDSTLKIQPAKLEDSAVYLCASSSQGSQETQYFGPGTRLLVL.

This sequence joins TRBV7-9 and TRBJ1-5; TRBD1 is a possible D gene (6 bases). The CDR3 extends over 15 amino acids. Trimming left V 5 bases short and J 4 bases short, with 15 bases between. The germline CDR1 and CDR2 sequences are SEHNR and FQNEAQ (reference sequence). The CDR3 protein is CASSPWGQDNQPQHF. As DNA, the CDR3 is TGTGCCAGCAGCCCTTGGGGGCAGGATAATCAGCCCCAGCATTTT.

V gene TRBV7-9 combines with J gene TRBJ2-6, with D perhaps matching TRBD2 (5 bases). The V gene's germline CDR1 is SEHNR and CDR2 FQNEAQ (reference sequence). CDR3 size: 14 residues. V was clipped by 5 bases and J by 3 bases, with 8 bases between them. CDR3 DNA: TGTGCCAGCAGCCCGGGGTTTGGGGCCAACGTCCTGACTTTC. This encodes CASSPGFGANVLTF.

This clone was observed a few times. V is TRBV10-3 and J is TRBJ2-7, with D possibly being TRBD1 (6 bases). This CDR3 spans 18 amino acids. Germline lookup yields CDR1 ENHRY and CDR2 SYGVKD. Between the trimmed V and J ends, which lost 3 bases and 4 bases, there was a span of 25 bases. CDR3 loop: CAISDRAGANLGPYEQYF. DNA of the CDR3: TGTGCCATCAGTGATCGGGCAGGGGCGAATTTAGGACCATACGAGCAGTACTTC.

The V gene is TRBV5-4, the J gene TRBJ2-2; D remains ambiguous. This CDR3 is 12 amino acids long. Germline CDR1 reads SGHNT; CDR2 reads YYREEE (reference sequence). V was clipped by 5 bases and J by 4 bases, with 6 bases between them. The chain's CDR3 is CASSLITGELFF. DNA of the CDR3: TGTGCCAGCAGTCTTATCACCGGGGAGCTGTTTTTT. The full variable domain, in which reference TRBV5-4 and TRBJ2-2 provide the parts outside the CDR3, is ETGVTQSPTHLIKTRGQQVTLRCSSQSGHNTVSWYQQALGQGPQFIFQYYREEENGRGNFPPRFSGLQFPNYSSELNVNALELDDSALYLCASSLITGELFFGEGSRLTVL.

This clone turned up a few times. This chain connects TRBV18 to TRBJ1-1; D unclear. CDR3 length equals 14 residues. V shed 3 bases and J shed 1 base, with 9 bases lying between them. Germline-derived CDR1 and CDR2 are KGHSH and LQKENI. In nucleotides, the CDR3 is TGTGCCAGCTCACCCCTAACCCGGAACACTGAAGCTTTCTTT. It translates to CASSPLTRNTEAFF.

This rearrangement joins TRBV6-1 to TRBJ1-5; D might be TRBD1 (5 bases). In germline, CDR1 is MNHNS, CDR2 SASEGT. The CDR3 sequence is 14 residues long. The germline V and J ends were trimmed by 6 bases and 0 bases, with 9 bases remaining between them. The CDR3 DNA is TGTGCCAGCAGCCGGACAAGTAGCAATCAGCCCCAGCATTTT. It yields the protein CASSRTSSNQPQHF.

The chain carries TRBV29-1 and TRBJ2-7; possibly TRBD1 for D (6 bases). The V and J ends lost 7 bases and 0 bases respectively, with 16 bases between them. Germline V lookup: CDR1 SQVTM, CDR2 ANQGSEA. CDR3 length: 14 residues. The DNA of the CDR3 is TGCAGCGCTCGGACAGTGACAAGCTCCTACGAGCAGTACTTC. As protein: CSARTVTSSYEQYF.

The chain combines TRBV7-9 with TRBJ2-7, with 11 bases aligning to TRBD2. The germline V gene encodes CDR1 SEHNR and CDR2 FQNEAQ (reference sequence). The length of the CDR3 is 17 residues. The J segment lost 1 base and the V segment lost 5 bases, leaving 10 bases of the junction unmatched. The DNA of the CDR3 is TGTGCCAGCAGCCTACGGACTAGCGGGCCTACTTCCTACGAGCAGTACTTC. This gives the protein CASSLRTSGPTSYEQYF. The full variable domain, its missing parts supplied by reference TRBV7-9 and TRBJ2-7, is DTGVSQNPRHKITKRGQNVTFRCDPISEHNRLYWYRQTLGQGPEFLTYFQNEAQLEKSRLLSDRFSAERPKGSFSTLEIQRTEQGDSAMYLCASSLRTSGPTSYEQYFGPGTRLTVT.

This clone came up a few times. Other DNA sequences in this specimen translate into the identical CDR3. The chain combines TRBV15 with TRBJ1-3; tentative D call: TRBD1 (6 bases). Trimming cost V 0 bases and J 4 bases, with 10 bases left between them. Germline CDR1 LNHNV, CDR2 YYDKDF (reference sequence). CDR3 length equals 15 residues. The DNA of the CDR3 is TGTGCCACCAGCAGAGACAGGGGCCCGGGAAACACCATATATTTT. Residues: CATSRDRGPGNTIYF. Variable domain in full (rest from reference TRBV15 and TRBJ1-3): DAMVIQNPRYQVTQFGKPVTLSCSQTLNHNVMYWYQQKSSQAPKLLFHYYDKDFNNEADTPDNFQSRRPNTSFCFLDIRSPGLGDTAMYLCATSRDRGPGNTIYFGEGSWLTVV.

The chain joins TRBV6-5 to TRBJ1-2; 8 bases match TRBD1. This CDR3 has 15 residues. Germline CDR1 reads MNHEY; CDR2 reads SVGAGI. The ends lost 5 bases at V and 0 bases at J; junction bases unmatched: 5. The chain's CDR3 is CASSQRQGTNYGYTF. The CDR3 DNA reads TGTGCCAGCAGTCAGAGACAGGGGACTAACTATGGCTACACCTTC.

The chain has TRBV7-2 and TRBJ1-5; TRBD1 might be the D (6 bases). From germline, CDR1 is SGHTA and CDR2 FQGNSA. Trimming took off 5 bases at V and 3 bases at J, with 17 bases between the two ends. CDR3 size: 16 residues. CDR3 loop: CASSPQGPNLNQPQHF. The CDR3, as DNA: TGTGCCAGCAGCCCTCAGGGGCCAAACCTCAATCAGCCCCAGCATTTT.

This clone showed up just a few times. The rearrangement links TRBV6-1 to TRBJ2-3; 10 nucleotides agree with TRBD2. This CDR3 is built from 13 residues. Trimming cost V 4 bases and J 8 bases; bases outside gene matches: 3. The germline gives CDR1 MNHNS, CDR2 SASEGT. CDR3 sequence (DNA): TGTGCCAGCAGTGGACTAGCGGGCCCTACGCAGTATTTT. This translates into CASSGLAGPTQYF.

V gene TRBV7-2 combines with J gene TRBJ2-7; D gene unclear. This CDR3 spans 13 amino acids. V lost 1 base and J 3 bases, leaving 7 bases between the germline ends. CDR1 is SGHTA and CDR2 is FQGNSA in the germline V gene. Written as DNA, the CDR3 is TGTGCCAGCAGCTTAGGGGCAGTCTACGAGCAGTACTTC. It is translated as CASSLGAVYEQYF.

Written as DNA, the CDR3 is TGTGCCAGCAGTCAGACTAGCGGGAGGATAAATGAGCAGTTCTTC. Protein product: CASSQTSGRINEQFF. The gene calls are TRBV6-6 and TRBJ2-1, with 13 bases aligning to TRBD2. The germline V gene has CDR1 MNHNY and CDR2 SVGAGI (reference sequence). The CDR3 covers 15 residues. J lost 7 bases, V lost 5 bases, and 5 bases had no gene match.

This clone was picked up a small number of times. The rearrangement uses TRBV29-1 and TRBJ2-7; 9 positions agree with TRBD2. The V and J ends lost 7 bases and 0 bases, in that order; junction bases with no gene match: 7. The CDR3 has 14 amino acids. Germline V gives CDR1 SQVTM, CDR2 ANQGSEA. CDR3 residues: CSASTSGLSYEQYF. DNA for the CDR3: TGCAGCGCATCCACTAGCGGGCTCTCCTACGAGCAGTACTTC.

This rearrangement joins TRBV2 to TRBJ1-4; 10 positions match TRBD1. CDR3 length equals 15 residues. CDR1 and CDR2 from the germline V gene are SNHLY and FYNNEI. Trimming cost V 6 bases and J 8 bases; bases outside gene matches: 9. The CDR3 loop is CASRGQGPKIEKLFF. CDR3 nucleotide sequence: TGTGCCAGCAGGGGACAGGGGCCTAAGATAGAAAAACTGTTTTTT.

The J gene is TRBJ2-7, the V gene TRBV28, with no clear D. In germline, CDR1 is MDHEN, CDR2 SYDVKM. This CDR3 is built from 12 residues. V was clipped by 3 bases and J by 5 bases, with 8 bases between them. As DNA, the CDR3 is TGTGCCAGCAGTTTGACACGAAACGAGCAGTACTTC. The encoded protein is CASSLTRNEQYF.

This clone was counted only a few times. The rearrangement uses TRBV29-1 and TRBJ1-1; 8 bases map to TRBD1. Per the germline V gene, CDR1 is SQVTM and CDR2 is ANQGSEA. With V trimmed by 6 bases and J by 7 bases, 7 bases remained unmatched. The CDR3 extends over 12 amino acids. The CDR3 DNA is TGCAGCGTGATTCTGACAGGGGATGAAGCTTTCTTT. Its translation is CSVILTGDEAFF. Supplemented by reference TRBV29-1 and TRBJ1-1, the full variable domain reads SAVISQKPSRDICQRGTSLTIQCQVDSQVTMMFWYRQQPGQSLTLIATANQGSEATYESGFVIDKFPISRPNLTFSTLTVSNMSPEDSSIYLCSVILTGDEAFFGQGTRLTVV.

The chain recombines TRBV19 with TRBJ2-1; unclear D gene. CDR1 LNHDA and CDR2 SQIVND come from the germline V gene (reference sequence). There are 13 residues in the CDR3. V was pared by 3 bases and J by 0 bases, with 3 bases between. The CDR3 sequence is CASSISSYNEQFF. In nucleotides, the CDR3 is TGTGCCAGTAGTATTAGCTCCTACAATGAGCAGTTCTTC.

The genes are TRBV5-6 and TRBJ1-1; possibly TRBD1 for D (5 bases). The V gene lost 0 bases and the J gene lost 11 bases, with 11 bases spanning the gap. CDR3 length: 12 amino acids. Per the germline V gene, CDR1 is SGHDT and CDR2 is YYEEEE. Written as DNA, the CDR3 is TGTGCCAGCAGCTTGGGGGGAGGGGCGGCTTTCTTT. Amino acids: CASSLGGGAAFF.

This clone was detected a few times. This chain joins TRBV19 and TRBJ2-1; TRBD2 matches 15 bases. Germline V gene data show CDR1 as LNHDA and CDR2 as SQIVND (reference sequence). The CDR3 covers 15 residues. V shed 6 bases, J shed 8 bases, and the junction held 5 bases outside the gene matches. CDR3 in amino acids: CASSWTSGGADEQFF. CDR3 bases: TGTGCCAGTAGCTGGACTAGCGGGGGGGCGGATGAGCAGTTCTTC.

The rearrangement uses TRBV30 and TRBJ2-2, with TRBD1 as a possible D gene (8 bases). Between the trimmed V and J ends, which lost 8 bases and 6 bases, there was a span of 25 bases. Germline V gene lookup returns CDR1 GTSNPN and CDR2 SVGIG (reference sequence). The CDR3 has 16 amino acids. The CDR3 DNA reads TGTGCCCGGAACAGGGGGGGGCAAATTGAGGCCGGGGAGCTGTTTTTT. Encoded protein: CARNRGGQIEAGELFF.